This paragraph covers one TCR beta chain sequence. Its antigen is undetermined. Alongside a J-beta primer mix, a sample-barcoded 5' primer served in a second PCR lasting about 7 to 11 cycles. TCRdb reanalysed the 5' RACE reads using MiXCR and keeps one entry per CDR3 protein. Counted here are approximately 1,700,000 distinct CDR3 sequences, 30% to 40% occurring once; the ten biggest clones make up 23%. This entry belongs to a study of blood T cells in healthy people across ages. V was cut by 1 base and J by 4 bases, with 8 bases left in between. The length of the CDR3 is 14 residues. Findings and caveats of the study: Older age coincided with a roughly linear decline in TCR beta diversity per million T cells. Comparison with aged donors showed that long-lived donors had more naive CD4+ cells and higher diversity.

The sequence was collected from a human donor in good health. The sequenced material came from blood. The chain couples TRBV12-3 or TRBV12-4 to TRBJ1-5; the D is unclear. The CDR3 DNA reads TGTGCCAGCAGTTTAGGGACCTGGAATCAGCCCCAGCATTTT. Translation: CASSLGTWNQPQHF.